This TCR beta chain was captured in a study of identical twins' blood T cells. Study-wide findings and caveats: Environmental influences on twin similarity could not be excluded. Mainly, cloneset size products determined shared clonotypes, twins included.

Using its own MiXCR run on the 5' RACE reads, TCRdb lists one record per CDR3 protein. The data contain 400,000 or so distinct CDR3 sequences, approximately 30% of them singletons. The ends lost 4 bases at V and 5 bases at J; junction bases unmatched: 7. CDR1 is DFQATT, CDR2 SNEGSKA, per germline (reference sequence). The CDR3 totals 13 residues. Comments on this clonotype: The antigen is undetermined.

The genes are TRBV20-1 and TRBJ1-2, with 7 nucleotides matching TRBD1. The sequence derives from a woman aged 18-55 years in good health. Material: PBMCs. DNA for the CDR3: TGCAGTGCTATACCGGGGGGACAGTATGGCTACACCTTC. Protein: CSAIPGGQYGYTF.